The 9 T cell receptor beta chains given below trace back to one sample, sequenced in a study of blood T cells in healthy people across ages. PCR was performed a second time for 7 to 11 cycles using a sample-barcoded 5' primer and a J-beta primer mix. TCRdb reprocessed the 5' RACE reads with MiXCR, giving one entry per CDR3 protein. The data contain 1.5 million to 2 million distinct CDR3 sequences, roughly 28% of them singletons. Sample: blood. The receptors shown here come from a woman under 40 in good health.

The V call is TRBV2, the J call TRBJ1-1; D possibly corresponds to TRBD1 (6 bases). This CDR3 has 12 residues. Germline lookup yields CDR1 SNHLY and CDR2 FYNNEI. With 6 bases removed from V and 10 bases from J, the gap between germline ends came to 15 bases. CDR3 in DNA: TGTGCCAGCAGCTCCCAGGGGACACGAGCTTTCTTT. Its protein is CASSSQGTRAFF.

The chain joins TRBV24-1 to TRBJ2-5, with a tentative D call TRBD1 (5 bases). CDR3 length: 14 residues. Germline V gives CDR1 KGHDR, CDR2 SFDVKD. V shed 3 bases and J shed 1 base, with 8 bases lying between them. The CDR3 DNA sequence: TGTGCCACCAGTGATCCGACAGTCCAAGAGACCCAGTACTTC. This gives the protein CATSDPTVQETQYF.

This clonotype was seen ten or more times. V and J are TRBV28 and TRBJ2-7; TRBD1 agrees at 7 bases. This CDR3 is built from 14 residues. V lost 4 bases to trimming and J lost 7 bases; unmatched junction nucleotides: 10. Germline CDR1 is MDHEN and CDR2 is SYDVKM. The CDR3, as DNA: TGTGCCAGCAGTTCCCGACAGGGACCCTCGGAGCAGTACTTC. Translating it yields CASSSRQGPSEQYF.

This clonotype was counted a few times. J is TRBJ2-1 and V is TRBV7-9; maybe TRBD2 (6 bases). The J call may be in error: the DNA end matches TRBJ2-7 better. CDR1 and CDR2 from the germline V gene are SEHNR and FQNEAQ (reference sequence). This CDR3 spans 16 amino acids. CDR3 sequence (DNA): TGTGCCAGCAGCTTGGGACTGGGGCGATCCTACAATGAGCAGTACTTC. This encodes CASSLGLGRSYNEQYF.

This clonotype was recorded at least ten times. The rearrangement joins TRBV5-1 to TRBJ2-1; no clear D. The CDR3 extends over 15 amino acids. Germline loops: CDR1 SGHRS, CDR2 YFSETQ. Trimming stripped 2 bases from V and 2 bases from J, with 11 bases between. CDR3 nucleotide sequence: TGCGCCAGCAGCTTTGACTGGCGCCCCTACAATGAGCAGTTCTTC. Protein sequence: CASSFDWRPYNEQFF.

The sample holds a few counts of this clonotype. This chain connects TRBV4-1 to TRBJ2-1; TRBD2 matches at 9 bases. V dropped 0 bases and J dropped 5; count of bases not matched to a gene: 8. In germline, CDR1 is MGHRA, CDR2 YSYEKL. The CDR3 is 17 amino acids. CDR3 in DNA: TGCGCCAGCAGCCAAGATCCTGGAAGCGGGGGGCACAATGAGCAGTTCTTC. Encoded protein: CASSQDPGSGGHNEQFF.

The CDR3 sequence: CASSLSGTRLNTEAFF. The CDR3 region has the DNA TGTGCCAGCAGCTTATCCGGGACACGCCTGAACACTGAAGCTTTCTTT. The chain employs TRBV7-2 and TRBJ1-1, with D perhaps TRBD1 (6 bases). The CDR3 has 16 residues. Germline V lookup: CDR1 SGHTA, CDR2 FQGNSA. Trimming removed 2 bases from V and 0 bases from J, with 13 bases in between. Filled out from reference TRBV7-2 and TRBJ1-1, the complete variable domain reads GAGVSQSPSNKVTEKGKDVELRCDPISGHTALYWYRQSLGQGLEFLIYFQGNSAPDKSGLPSDRFSAERTGGSVSTLTIQRTQQEDSAVYLCASSLSGTRLNTEAFFGQGTRLTVV.

The rearrangement links TRBV5-1 to TRBJ2-3; no clear D gene. Germline CDR1 is SGHRS and CDR2 is YFSETQ. The CDR3 loop spans 16 amino acids. V gave up 4 bases and J gave up 0 bases, with 15 bases separating them. The CDR3 DNA is TGCGCCAGCAGCCAGACGAGACCTCGCAGCACAGATACGCAGTATTTT. It yields the protein CASSQTRPRSTDTQYF. The whole variable domain, remainder taken from reference TRBV5-1 and TRBJ2-3, is KAGVTQTPRYLIKTRGQQVTLSCSPISGHRSVSWYQQTPGQGLQFLFEYFSETQRNKGNFPGRFSGRQFSNSRSEMNVSTLELGDSALYLCASSQTRPRSTDTQYFGPGTRLTVL.

This clonotype has at least ten counts. This chain links TRBV6-1 with TRBJ1-2; unclear D gene. V was cut by 2 bases and J by 5 bases, with 6 bases left in between. The CDR3 is made up of 12 amino acids. Germline lookup yields CDR1 MNHNS and CDR2 SASEGT. CDR3 in amino acids: CASSEWLYGYTF. CDR3 nucleotide sequence: TGTGCCAGCAGTGAATGGCTGTATGGCTACACCTTC.